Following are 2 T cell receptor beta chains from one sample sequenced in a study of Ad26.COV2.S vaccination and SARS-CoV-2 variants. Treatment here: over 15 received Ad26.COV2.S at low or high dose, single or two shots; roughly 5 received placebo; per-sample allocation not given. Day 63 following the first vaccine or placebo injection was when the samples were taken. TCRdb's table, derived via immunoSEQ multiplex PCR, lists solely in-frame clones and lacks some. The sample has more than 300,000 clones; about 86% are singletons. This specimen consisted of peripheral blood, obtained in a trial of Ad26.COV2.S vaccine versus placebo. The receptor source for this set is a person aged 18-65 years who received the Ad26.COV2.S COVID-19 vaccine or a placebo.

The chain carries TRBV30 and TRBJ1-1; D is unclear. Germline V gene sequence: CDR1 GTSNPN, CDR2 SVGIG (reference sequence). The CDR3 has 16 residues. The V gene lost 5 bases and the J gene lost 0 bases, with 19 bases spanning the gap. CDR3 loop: CAWGPHTSKMNTEAFF. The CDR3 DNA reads TGTGCCTGGGGCCCCCATACCTCCAAGATGAACACTGAAGCTTTCTTT.

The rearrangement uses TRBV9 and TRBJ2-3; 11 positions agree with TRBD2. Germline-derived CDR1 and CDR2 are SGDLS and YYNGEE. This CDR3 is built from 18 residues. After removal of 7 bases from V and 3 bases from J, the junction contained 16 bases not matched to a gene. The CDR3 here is CASSPSVPGLAETDTQYF. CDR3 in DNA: TGTGCCAGCTCCCCCTCCGTCCCGGGACTAGCGGAGACAGATACGCAGTATTTT.